This paragraph covers one T cell receptor beta chain sequence. Its antigen is as yet unknown. The V gene lost 4 bases and the J gene lost 0 bases, with 26 bases spanning the gap. The CDR3 runs 20 residues. Germline-derived CDR1 and CDR2 are SGHRS and YFSETQ. The data derive from a study of T-cell reconstitution after alpha-beta-depleted transplantation in children. Points from the study as a whole: Newly produced T cells mostly accounted for T-cell counts and diversity one year post-transplant. Reportedly, roughly two months post-transplant, alpha-beta T cells arose from several hundred expanded graft clones.

Researchers prepared the TCRbeta library using unique molecular identifiers, the study reports. TCRdb fed the PCR reads into MiXCR, producing one record per CDR3 protein. The sample has about 980,000 distinct CDR3 sequences, under 30% seen once. Specimen: PBMCs, mostly from graft donor cells, collected 360 days after TCRalphabeta/CD19-depleted stem cell transplant. This chain links TRBV5-1 with TRBJ2-1; D uncertain. The source is a boy less than two years old who had a stem cell transplant for SCID, so the T cells may come from the graft donor. This CDR3 reads CASSDVEKTFTTSSYNEQFF. DNA for the CDR3: TGCGCCAGCAGCGACGTAGAAAAAACCTTTACTACAAGCTCCTACAATGAGCAGTTCTTC.